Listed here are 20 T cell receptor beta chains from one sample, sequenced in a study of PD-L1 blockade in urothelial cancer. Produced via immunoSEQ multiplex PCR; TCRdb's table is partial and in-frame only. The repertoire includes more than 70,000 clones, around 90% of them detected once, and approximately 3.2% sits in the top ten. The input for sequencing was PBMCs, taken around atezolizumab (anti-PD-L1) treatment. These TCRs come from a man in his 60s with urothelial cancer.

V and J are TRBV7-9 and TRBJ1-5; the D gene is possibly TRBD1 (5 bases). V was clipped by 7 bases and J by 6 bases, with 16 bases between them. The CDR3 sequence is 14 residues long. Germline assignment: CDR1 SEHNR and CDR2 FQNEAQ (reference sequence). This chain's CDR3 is CASTDAGSGQPQHF. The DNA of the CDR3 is TGTGCCAGCACGGACGCAGGGTCGGGTCAGCCCCAGCATTTT.

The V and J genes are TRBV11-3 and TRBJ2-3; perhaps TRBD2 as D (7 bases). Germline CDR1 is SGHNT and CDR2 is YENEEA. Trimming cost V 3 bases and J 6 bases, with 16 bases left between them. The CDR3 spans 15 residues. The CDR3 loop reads CASSLGGRESDTQYF. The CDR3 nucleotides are TGTGCCAGCAGCTTGGGGGGGCGCGAGAGCGATACGCAGTATTTT.

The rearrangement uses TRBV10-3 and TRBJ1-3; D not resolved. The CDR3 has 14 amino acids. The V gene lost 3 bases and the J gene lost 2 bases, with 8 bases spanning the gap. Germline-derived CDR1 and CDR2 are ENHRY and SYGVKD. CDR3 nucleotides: TGTGCCATCAGTGACATTTCAACTGGAAACACCATATATTTT. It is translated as CAISDISTGNTIYF.

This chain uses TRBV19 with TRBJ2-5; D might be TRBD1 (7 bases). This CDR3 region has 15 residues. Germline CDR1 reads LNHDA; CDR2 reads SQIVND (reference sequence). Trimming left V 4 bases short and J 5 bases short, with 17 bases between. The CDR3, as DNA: TGTGCCAGTAGTAGCACAGGGGAGGTATGGGAGACCCAGTACTTC. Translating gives CASSSTGEVWETQYF.

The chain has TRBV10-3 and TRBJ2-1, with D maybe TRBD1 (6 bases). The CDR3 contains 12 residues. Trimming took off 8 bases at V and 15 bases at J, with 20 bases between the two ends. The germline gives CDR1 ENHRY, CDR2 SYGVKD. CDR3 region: CAIGGQGVLMFF. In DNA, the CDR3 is TGTGCCATCGGGGGCCAAGGGGTTCTCATGTTCTTC.

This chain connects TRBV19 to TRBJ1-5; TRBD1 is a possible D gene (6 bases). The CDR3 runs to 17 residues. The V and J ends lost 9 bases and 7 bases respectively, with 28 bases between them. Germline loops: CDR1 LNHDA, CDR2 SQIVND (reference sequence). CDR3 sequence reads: CASSRDTLRLAKQPQHF. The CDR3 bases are TGTGCCAGCAGCCGGGACACCCTACGTTTAGCAAAACAGCCCCAGCATTTT.

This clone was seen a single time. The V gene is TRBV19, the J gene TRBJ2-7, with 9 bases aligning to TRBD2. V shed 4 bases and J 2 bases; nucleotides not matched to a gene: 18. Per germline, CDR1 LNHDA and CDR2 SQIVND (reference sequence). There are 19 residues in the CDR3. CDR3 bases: TGTGCCAGTAGTACGCCCTCGATAAGTGAGGGCGGGAGGGCCTACGAGCAGTACTTC. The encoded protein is CASSTPSISEGGRAYEQYF.

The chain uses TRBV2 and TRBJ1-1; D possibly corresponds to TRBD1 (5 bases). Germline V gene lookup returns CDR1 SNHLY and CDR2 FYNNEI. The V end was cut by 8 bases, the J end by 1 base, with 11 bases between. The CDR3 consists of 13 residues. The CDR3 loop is CASADTGNTEAFF. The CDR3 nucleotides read TGTGCCAGCGCGGACACAGGGAACACTGAAGCTTTCTTT. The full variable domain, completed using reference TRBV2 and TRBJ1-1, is EPEVTQTPSHQVTQMGQEVILRCVPISNHLYFYWYRQILGQKVEFLVSFYNNEISEKSEIFDDQFSVERPDGSNFTLKIRSTKLEDSAMYFCASADTGNTEAFFGQGTRLTVV.

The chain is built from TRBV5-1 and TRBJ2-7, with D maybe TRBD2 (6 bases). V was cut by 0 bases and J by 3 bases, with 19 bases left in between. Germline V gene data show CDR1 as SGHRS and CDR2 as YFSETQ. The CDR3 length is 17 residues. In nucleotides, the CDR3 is TGCGCCAGCAGCTTGGGGAGGGCGGGCCTCAGGGACTACGAGCAGTACTTC. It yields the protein CASSLGRAGLRDYEQYF.

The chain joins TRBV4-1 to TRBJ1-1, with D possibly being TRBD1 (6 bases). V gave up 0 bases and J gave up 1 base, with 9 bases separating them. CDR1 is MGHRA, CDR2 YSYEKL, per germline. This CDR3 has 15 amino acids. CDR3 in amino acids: CASSQDKDRNTEAFF. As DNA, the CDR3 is TGCGCCAGCAGCCAAGATAAGGACAGGAACACTGAAGCTTTCTTT.

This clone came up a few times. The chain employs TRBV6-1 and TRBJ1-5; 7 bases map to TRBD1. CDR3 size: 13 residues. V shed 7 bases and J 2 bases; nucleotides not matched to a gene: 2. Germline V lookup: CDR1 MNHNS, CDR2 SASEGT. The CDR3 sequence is CASIDRGNQPQHF. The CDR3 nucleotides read TGTGCCAGCATTGACAGGGGCAATCAGCCCCAGCATTTT.

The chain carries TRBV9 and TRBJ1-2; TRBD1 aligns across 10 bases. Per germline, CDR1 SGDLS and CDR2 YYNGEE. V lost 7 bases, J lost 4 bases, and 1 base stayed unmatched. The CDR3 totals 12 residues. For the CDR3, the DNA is TGTGCCAGCCGACAGGGGGCCTATGGCTACACCTTC. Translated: CASRQGAYGYTF. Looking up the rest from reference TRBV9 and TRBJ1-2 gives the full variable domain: DSGVTQTPKHLITATGQRVTLRCSPRSGDLSVYWYQQSLDQGLQFLIQYYNGEERAKGNILERFSAQQFPDLHSELNLSSLELGDSALYFCASRQGAYGYTFGSGTRLTVV.

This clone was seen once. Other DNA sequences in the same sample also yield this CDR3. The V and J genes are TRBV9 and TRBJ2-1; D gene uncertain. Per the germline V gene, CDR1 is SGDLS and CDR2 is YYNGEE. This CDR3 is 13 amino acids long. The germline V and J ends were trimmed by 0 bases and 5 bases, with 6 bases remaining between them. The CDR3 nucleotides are TGTGCCAGCAGCGTAGCTCCTAACAATGAGCAGTTCTTC. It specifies CASSVAPNNEQFF.

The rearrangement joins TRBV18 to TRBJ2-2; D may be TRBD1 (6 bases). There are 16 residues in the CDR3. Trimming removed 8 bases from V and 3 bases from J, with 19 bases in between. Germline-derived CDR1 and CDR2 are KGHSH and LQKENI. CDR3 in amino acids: CASPGQRVTDTGELFF. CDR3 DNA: TGTGCCAGCCCAGGACAGAGGGTGACCGACACCGGGGAGCTGTTTTTT.

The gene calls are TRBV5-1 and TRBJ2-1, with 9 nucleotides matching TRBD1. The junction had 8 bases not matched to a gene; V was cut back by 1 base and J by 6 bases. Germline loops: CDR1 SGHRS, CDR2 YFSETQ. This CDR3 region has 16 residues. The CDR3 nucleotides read TGCGCCAGCAGCTTGAGCACGGGACAGGGTCCCAATGAGCAGTTCTTC. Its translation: CASSLSTGQGPNEQFF.

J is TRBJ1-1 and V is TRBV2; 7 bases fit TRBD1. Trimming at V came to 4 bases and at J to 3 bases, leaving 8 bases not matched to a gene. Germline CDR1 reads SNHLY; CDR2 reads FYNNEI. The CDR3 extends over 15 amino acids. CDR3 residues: CASSGRQGRDTEAFF. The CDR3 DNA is TGTGCCAGCAGTGGGAGACAGGGACGGGACACTGAAGCTTTCTTT.

DNA for the CDR3: TGCAGTGCTGAAACGGTCGATACGCAGTATTTT. Its protein product is CSAETVDTQYF. The chain couples TRBV20-1 to TRBJ2-3; D uncertain. CDR1 and CDR2 (germline): DFQATT, SNEGSKA (reference sequence). This CDR3 has 11 residues. Trimming shortened V by 5 bases and J by 6 bases, and 9 bases separated the two germline ends.

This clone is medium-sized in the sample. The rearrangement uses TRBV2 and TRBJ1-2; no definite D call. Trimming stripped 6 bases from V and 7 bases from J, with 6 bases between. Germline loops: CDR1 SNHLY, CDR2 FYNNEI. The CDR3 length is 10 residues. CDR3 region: CASRELGYTF. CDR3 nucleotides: TGTGCCAGCAGGGAACTTGGCTACACCTTC.

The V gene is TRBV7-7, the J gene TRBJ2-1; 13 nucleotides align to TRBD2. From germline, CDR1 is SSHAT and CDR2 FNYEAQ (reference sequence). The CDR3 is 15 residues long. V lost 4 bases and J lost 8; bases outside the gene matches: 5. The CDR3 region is CASSSGTSGTHEQFF. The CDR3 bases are TGTGCCAGCAGCTCCGGGACTAGCGGGACGCATGAGCAGTTCTTC.

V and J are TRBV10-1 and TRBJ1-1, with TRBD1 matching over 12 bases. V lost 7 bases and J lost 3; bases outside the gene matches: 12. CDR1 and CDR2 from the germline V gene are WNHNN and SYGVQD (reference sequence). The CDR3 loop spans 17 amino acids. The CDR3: CASITSGQGAVDTEAFF. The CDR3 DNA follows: TGCGCCAGCATTACCTCGGGACAGGGGGCTGTTGACACTGAAGCTTTCTTT.